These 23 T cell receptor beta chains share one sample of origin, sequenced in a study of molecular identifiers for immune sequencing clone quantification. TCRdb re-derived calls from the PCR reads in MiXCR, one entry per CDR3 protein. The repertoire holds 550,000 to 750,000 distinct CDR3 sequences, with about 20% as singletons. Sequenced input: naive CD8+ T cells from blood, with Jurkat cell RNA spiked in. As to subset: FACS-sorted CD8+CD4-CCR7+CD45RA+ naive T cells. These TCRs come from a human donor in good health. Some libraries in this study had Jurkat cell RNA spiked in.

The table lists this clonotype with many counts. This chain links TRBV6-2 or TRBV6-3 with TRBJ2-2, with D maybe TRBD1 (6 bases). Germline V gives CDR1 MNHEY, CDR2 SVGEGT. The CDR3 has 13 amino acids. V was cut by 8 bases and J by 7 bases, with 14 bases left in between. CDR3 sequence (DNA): TGTGCCAGCCGGGACACCTATGACGGGGAGCTGTTTTTT. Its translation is CASRDTYDGELFF.

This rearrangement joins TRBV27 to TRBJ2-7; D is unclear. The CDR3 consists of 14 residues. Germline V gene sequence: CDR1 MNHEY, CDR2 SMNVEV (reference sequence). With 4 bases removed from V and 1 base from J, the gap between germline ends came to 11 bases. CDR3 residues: CASSSQASSYEQYF. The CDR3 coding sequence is TGTGCCAGCAGTTCCCAGGCCAGTTCCTACGAGCAGTACTTC.

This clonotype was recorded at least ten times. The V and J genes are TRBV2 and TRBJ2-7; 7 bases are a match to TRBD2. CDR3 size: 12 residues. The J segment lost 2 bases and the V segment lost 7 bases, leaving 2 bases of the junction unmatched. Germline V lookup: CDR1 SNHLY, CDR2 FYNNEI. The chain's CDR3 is CASMGGPYEQYF. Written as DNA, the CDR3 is TGTGCCAGCATGGGAGGGCCCTACGAGCAGTACTTC. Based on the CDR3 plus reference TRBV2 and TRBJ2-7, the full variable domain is EPEVTQTPSHQVTQMGQEVILRCVPISNHLYFYWYRQILGQKVEFLVSFYNNEISEKSEIFDDQFSVERPDGSNFTLKIRSTKLEDSAMYFCASMGGPYEQYFGPGTRLTVT.

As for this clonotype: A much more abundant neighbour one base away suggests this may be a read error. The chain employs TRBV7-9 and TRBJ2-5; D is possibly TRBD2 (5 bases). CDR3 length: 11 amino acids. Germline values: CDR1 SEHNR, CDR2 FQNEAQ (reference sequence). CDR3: CASSRGPNQHF. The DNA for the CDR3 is TGTGCCAGCAGTCGCGGGCCCAACCAACACTTC.

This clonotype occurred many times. CDR3 bases: TGTGCCAGCAGCTTATCTGGGACAGGGGACGAAAAACTGTTTTTT. Protein product: CASSLSGTGDEKLFF. The rearrangement links TRBV7-9 to TRBJ1-4; TRBD1 matches 10 bases. CDR3 length: 15 amino acids. Germline V gene sequence: CDR1 SEHNR, CDR2 FQNEAQ (reference sequence). V dropped 2 bases and J dropped 8; count of bases not matched to a gene: 5.

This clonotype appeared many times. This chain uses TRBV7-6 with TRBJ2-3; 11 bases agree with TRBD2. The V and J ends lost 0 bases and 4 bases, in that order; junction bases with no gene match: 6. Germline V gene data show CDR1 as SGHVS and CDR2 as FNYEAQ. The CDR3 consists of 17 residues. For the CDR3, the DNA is TGTGCCAGCAGCTTAGCGACTAGCGGGAATCAGGCAGATACGCAGTATTTT. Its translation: CASSLATSGNQADTQYF.

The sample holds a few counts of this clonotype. CDR3 residues: CASSLGADRQETQYF. Here the CDR3 DNA reads TGTGCCAGCAGCTTAGGGGCAGACAGGCAAGAGACCCAGTACTTC. The genes are TRBV11-2 and TRBJ2-5; D may be TRBD1 (6 bases). The CDR3 runs 15 residues. CDR1 is SGHAT, CDR2 FQNNGV, per germline. V lost 1 base, J lost 2 bases, and 11 bases lay in between.

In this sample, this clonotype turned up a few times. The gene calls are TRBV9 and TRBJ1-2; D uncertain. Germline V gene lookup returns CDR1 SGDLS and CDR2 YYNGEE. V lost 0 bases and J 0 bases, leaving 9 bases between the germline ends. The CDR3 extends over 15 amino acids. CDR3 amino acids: CASSVDWTSNYGYTF. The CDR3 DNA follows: TGTGCCAGCAGCGTAGATTGGACGTCTAACTATGGCTACACCTTC.

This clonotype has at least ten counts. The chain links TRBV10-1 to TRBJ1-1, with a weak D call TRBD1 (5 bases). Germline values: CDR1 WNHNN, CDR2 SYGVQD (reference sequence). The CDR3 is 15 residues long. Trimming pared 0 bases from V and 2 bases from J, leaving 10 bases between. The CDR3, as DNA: TGCGCCAGCAGTGAGTCACCGACAGTCAACACTGAAGCTTTCTTT. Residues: CASSESPTVNTEAFF.

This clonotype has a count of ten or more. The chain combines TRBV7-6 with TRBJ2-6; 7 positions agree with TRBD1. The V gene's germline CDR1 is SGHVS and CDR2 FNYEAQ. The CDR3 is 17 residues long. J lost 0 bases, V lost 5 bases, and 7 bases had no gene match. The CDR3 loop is CASSKGQSTSGANVLTF. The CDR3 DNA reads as TGTGCCAGCAGCAAGGGACAGTCAACCTCTGGGGCCAACGTCCTGACTTTC.

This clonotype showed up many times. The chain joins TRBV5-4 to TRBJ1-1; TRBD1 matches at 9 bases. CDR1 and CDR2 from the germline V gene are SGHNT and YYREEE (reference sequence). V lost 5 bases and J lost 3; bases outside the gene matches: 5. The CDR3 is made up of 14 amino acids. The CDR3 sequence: CASRTGQGYTEAFF. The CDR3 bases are TGTGCCAGCAGAACTGGACAGGGGTACACTGAAGCTTTCTTT.

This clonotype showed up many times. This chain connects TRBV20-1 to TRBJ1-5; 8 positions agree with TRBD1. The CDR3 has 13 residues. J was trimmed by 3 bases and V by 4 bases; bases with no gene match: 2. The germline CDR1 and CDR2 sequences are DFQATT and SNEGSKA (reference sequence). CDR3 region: CSATDRVNQPQHF. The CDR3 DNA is TGCAGTGCTACGGACAGGGTCAATCAGCCCCAGCATTTT.

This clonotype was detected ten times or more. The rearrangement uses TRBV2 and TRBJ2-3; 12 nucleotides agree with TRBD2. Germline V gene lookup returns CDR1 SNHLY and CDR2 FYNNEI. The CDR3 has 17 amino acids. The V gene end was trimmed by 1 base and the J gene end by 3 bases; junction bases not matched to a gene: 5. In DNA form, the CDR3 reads TGTGCCAGCAGTGAAGGGACTAGCGGGATTTCTACAGATACGCAGTATTTT. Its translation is CASSEGTSGISTDTQYF.

CDR3 residues: CASSPSWERANEQFF. Here the CDR3 DNA reads TGTGCCAGTAGCCCCTCGTGGGAGAGGGCCAATGAGCAGTTCTTC. The gene calls are TRBV19 and TRBJ2-1, with a possible D match to TRBD2 (5 bases). V was trimmed by 6 bases and J by 6 bases, leaving 18 bases between them. Germline loops: CDR1 LNHDA, CDR2 SQIVND (reference sequence). The CDR3 is 15 residues long.

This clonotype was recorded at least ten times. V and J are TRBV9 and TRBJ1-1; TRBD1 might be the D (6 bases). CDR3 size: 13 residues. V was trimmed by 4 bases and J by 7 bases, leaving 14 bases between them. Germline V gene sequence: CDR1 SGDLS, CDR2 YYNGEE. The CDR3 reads CASSPPGQYEAFF. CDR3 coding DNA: TGTGCCAGCAGCCCCCCAGGACAGTATGAAGCTTTCTTT.

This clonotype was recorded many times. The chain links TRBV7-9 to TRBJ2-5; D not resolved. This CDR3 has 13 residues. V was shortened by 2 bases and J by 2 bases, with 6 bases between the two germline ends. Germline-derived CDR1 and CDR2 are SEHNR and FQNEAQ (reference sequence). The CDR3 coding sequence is TGTGCCAGCAGCTTAATGGTACAAGAGACCCAGTACTTC. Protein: CASSLMVQETQYF.

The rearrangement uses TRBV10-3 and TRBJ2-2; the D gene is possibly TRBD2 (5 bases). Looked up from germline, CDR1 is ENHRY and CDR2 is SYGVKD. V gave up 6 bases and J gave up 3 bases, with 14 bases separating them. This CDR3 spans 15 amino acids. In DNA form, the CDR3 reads TGTGCCATCAGCACAGAAAAGGACTACACCGGGGAGCTGTTTTTT. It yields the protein CAISTEKDYTGELFF.

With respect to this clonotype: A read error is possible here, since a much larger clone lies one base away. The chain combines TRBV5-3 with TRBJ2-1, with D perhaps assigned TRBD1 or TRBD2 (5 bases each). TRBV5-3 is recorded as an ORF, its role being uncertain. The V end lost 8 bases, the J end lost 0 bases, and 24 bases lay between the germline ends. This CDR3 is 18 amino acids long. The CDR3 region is CASGLESGTDISYNEQFF. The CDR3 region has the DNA TGTGCCAGCGGCTTGGAGTCAGGGACCGATATCTCCTACAATGAGCAGTTCTTC.

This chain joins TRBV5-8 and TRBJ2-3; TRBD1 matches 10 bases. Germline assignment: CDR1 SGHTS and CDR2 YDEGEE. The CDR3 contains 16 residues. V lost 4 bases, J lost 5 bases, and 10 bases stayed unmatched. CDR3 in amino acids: CASSGGQGTVGDTQYF. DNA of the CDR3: TGTGCCAGCAGCGGGGGACAGGGGACTGTTGGAGATACGCAGTATTTT.

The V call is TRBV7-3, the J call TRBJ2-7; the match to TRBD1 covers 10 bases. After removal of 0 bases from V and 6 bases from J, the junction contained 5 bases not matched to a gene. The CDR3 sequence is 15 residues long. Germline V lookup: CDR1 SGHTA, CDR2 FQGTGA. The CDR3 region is CASSLTSGTGVEQYF. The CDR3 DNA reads TGTGCCAGCAGCTTAACATCCGGGACAGGGGTCGAGCAGTACTTC.

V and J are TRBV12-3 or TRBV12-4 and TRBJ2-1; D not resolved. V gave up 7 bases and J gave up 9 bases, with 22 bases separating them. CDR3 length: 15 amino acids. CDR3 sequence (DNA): TGTGCCAGCATTCCTTCGGGCTACCAAGTAGGTGAGCAGTTCTTC. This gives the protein CASIPSGYQVGEQFF.

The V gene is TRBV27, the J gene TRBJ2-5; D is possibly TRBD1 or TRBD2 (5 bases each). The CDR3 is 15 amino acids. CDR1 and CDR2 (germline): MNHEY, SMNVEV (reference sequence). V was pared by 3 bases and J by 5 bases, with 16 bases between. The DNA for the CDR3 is TGTGCCAGCAGTTTGGCAGGGAGCAATTTGGAGACCCAGTACTTC. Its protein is CASSLAGSNLETQYF.

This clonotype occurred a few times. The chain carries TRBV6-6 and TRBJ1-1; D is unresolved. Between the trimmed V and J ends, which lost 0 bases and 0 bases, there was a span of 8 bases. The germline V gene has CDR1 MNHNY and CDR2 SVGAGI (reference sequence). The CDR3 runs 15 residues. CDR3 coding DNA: TGTGCCAGCAGTTACTCGGAACAACTGAACACTGAAGCTTTCTTT. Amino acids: CASSYSEQLNTEAFF.